This TCR beta chain stems from a study of OX40 agonist ivuxolimab in advanced cancers. Data came from immunoSEQ multiplex PCR; TCRdb stores just in-frame clones and leaves some out. The sample includes roughly 73,000 clones, 88% of them seen just once. The CDR3 runs to 14 residues. The V gene lost 3 bases and the J gene lost 4 bases, with 11 bases spanning the gap. CDR1 and CDR2 (germline): MNHEY, SMNVEV (reference sequence). The TCR originated in an adult with an advanced solid tumor such as melanoma, head and neck, liver or kidney cancer. This material consisted of CD4+ or CD8+ T cells sorted from blood, taken in a trial of the OX40 agonist ivuxolimab. The chain combines TRBV27 with TRBJ2-3; maybe TRBD1 (7 bases). CDR3 sequence (DNA): TGTGCCAGCAGTTTGGTCAGGGGGGCAGATACGCAGTATTTT. It specifies CASSLVRGADTQYF.